Listed below are T cell receptor beta chains from one sample, sequenced in a study of cytomegalovirus exposure and HLA in healthy donors. Profiling relied on immunoSEQ multiplex PCR, and the TCRdb table lists in-frame clones only, not all of them. The top ten clones hold about 2.4% of a sample with over 140,000 clones, approximately 80% of them seen once. The source material was PBMCs. All receptors come from a man in his fifties in good health and CMV-seronegative. Both conserved end residues are part of each CDR3.

length	V	J	CDR3
12	TRBV5-4	TRBJ2-2	CASSAGTGELFF
16	TRBV5-4	TRBJ1-2	CASSLSDRGTYYGYTF
13	TRBV5-1	TRBJ2-7	CASSLEQAYEQYF
13	TRBV2	TRBJ2-5	CASSAGEGETQYF
16	TRBV19	TRBJ1-1	CASSGRQGAMNTEAFF
14	TRBV27	TRBJ1-6	CASSLDRGNSPLHF
17	TRBV5-1	TRBJ2-6	CASGPATGASGANVLTF
16	TRBV7-2	TRBJ1-6	CASSADSSSYNSPLHF
15	TRBV11-3	TRBJ2-1	CASSQLRTDQSGQFF
16	TRBV19	TRBJ2-7	CASSMASGGPTYEQYF
12	TRBV29-1	TRBJ2-1	CSVATGYNEQFF
17	TRBV10-2	TRBJ1-1	CASSEGWGGGMNTEAFF
16	TRBV4-2	TRBJ2-2	CASSQAPGENPGELFF
12	TRBV27	TRBJ2-7	CATSQGGYEQYF
14	TRBV5-1	TRBJ1-1	CASSFGRANTEAFF
13	TRBV6-4	TRBJ1-5	CASSDGGDQPQHF
16	TRBV19	TRBJ1-1	CASTARTLDRNTEAFF
15	TRBV11-3	TRBJ2-7	CASSFEGEDLYEQYF
11	TRBV29-1	TRBJ1-2	CSVEENRGYTF
15	TRBV5-6	TRBJ2-3	CASSLLAGGTDTQYF
13	TRBV6-5	TRBJ2-7	CASRRTRVDEQYF
14	TRBV5-1	TRBJ2-5	CASRGGQIDETQYF
15	TRBV7-6	TRBJ2-3	CASSLSGIRTDTQYF
14	TRBV5-1	TRBJ1-6	CASGPGQGNSPLHF